This T cell receptor (beta chain) stems from a study of T cell repertoires in cytomegalovirus infection. Study in general: Public TCR beta signature analysis indicated the presence of both CMV infection and matching HLA type.

V was clipped by 7 bases and J by 3 bases; unmatched bases: 9. Germline CDR1 and CDR2: SQVTM and ANQGSEA. The CDR3 contains 17 residues. Study-level results: The cumulative frequency of public TCR beta families distinguished individuals who carried CMV together with the relevant HLA. Dominant in the ex vivo response were TCR beta clonotypes restricted by HLA-C and specific for CMV.

From the reads, TCRdb called clonotypes with MiXCR, one entry per CDR3 protein. This table holds approximately 1,000,000 distinct CDR3 sequences, more than 25% found once. With regard to this clonotype: Its antigen is unidentified.

The rearrangement uses TRBV29-1 and TRBJ2-1, with TRBD2 matching over 16 bases. The TCR originated in a human donor in good health (CMV status not recorded). Some clones in this sample may be carry-over from other donors' samples. This sample comprised cultured CD8+ T cells from PBMCs, obtained from culture after CMV antigen stimulation. The DNA of the CDR3 is TGCAGCGCGAGGGGACTAGCGGGGGGGCGCAGCTACAATGAGCAGTTCTTC. It translates to CSARGLAGGRSYNEQFF.